This T cell receptor beta chain was obtained from a study of Ad26.COV2.S vaccination and SARS-CoV-2 variants. Findings and limits, study-wide: The placebo group had lower spike-specific TCR breadth than the vaccine recipients did.

As concerns this clone: The antigen is undetermined.

The treatment is: roughly 19 received Ad26.COV2.S at low or high dose, single or two shots; several received placebo; per-sample allocation not given. Collection of samples fell on day 63 after the first vaccine or placebo injection. Wuhan-strain spike was delivered by a replication-incompetent Ad26 vector. CDR3 length equals 13 residues. Germline V gives CDR1 SEHNR, CDR2 FQNEAQ (reference sequence). V was pared by 6 bases and J by 1 base, with 2 bases of the junction left unmatched. Clones were read by immunoSEQ multiplex PCR, and TCRdb kept only the in-frame ones, dropping some. The sample lists around 300,000 clones; under 90% were seen once.

The specimen was peripheral blood, collected in a trial of Ad26.COV2.S vaccine versus placebo. This sequence originates from a person aged 18-65 years who received the Ad26.COV2.S COVID-19 vaccine or a placebo. This sequence joins TRBV7-9 and TRBJ1-1; 7 bases are shared with TRBD1. The DNA of the CDR3 is TGTGCCAGCAGTGGGACAGAGAACACTGAAGCTTTCTTT. As protein: CASSGTENTEAFF.